This entry lists 19 T cell receptor beta chains sequenced from one sample in a study of blood T cell repertoires in COVID-19. Here immunoSEQ multiplex PCR was the method, and the copy in TCRdb shows in-frame clones only, minus some. The table has approximately 180,000 clones, nearly 90% seen once. The sample taken for sequencing was peripheral blood. These receptors were obtained from a man aged 60-69 years with active or convalescent COVID-19.

This clone has a single count. The chain combines TRBV9 with TRBJ2-6; TRBD1 agrees at 11 bases. From germline, CDR1 is SGDLS and CDR2 YYNGEE. The CDR3 has 22 residues. Losses at the gene ends were 4 bases for V and 0 bases for J; bases not matched to a gene: 18. Here the CDR3 DNA reads TGTGCCAGCAGCCCTAGGGAAGGGACAGGGGGTTACTTGGACTCTGGGGCCAACGTCCTGACTTTC. Protein: CASSPREGTGGYLDSGANVLTF. Drawing the rest from reference TRBV9 and TRBJ2-6, the complete variable domain is DSGVTQTPKHLITATGQRVTLRCSPRSGDLSVYWYQQSLDQGLQFLIQYYNGEERAKGNILERFSAQQFPDLHSELNLSSLELGDSALYFCASSPREGTGGYLDSGANVLTFGAGSRLTVL.

This rearrangement joins TRBV27 to TRBJ1-2; tentative D call: TRBD1 (6 bases). Germline CDR1 MNHEY, CDR2 SMNVEV (reference sequence). V was clipped by 5 bases and J by 0 bases, with 13 bases between them. The length of the CDR3 is 15 residues. CDR3 bases: TGTGCCAGCAGTCCAGGGACATCCCCTAACTATGGCTACACCTTC. Amino acids: CASSPGTSPNYGYTF.

V is TRBV3-1 (or the pseudogene TRBV3-2) and J is TRBJ2-1; the match to TRBD1 covers 10 bases. The length of the CDR3 is 14 residues. Unmatched junction bases numbered 2, after V lost 1 base and J lost 8 bases. Germline CDR1 LGHDT, CDR2 YNNKEL (reference sequence). CDR3 region: CASSQGTGGYEQFF. The CDR3 DNA follows: TGTGCCAGCAGCCAAGGGACAGGGGGTTATGAGCAGTTCTTC.

The rearrangement links TRBV7-9 to TRBJ1-2; a possible D gene is TRBD1 (5 bases). Germline V gives CDR1 SEHNR, CDR2 FQNEAQ (reference sequence). The CDR3 covers 15 residues. V shed 5 bases and J shed 4 bases, with 17 bases lying between them. CDR3 in DNA: TGTGCCAGCAGCCCTTTCCAGGGTCTAAGCTATGGCTACACCTTC. The encoded protein is CASSPFQGLSYGYTF.

For this clone: Other nucleotide sequences in the sample specify the same CDR3. This chain joins TRBV4-1 and TRBJ2-2, with TRBD2 as a possible D gene (5 bases). V was pared by 0 bases and J by 5 bases, with 16 bases between. This CDR3 spans 17 amino acids. From germline, CDR1 is MGHRA and CDR2 YSYEKL. In DNA form, the CDR3 reads TGCGCCAGCAGCCAAGATAGAGGAGGCACTAATACCGGGGAGCTGTTTTTT. This codes for CASSQDRGGTNTGELFF.

The genes are TRBV6-5 and TRBJ2-1; 9 bases line up with TRBD2. Losses at the gene ends were 6 bases for V and 9 bases for J; bases not matched to a gene: 6. The CDR3 covers 13 residues. CDR1 MNHEY and CDR2 SVGAGI come from the germline V gene. CDR3 bases: TGTGCCAGCAGGGGACTAGCAGGAGGTGAGCAGTTCTTC. Translation: CASRGLAGGEQFF.

The chain joins TRBV7-2 to TRBJ2-3; a possible D gene is TRBD1 (6 bases). Deletions cut 2 bases from V and 6 bases from J, with 15 bases between. There are 15 residues in the CDR3. Germline loops: CDR1 SGHTA, CDR2 FQGNSA. The CDR3 sequence: CASSLRPGATDTQYF. DNA for the CDR3: TGTGCCAGCAGCTTAAGGCCAGGGGCGACGGATACGCAGTATTTT.

This chain connects TRBV30 to TRBJ1-4; TRBD1 might be the D (5 bases). The CDR3 length is 13 residues. With 4 bases removed from V and 3 bases from J, the gap between germline ends came to 9 bases. Germline CDR1 is GTSNPN and CDR2 is SVGIG (reference sequence). This CDR3 reads CAWMQGSNEKLFF. The CDR3, as DNA: TGTGCCTGGATGCAGGGTTCTAATGAAAAACTGTTTTTT. Full variable domain (rest looked up from reference TRBV30 and TRBJ1-4): SQTIHQWPATLVQPVGSPLSLECTVEGTSNPNLYWYRQAAGRGLQLLFYSVGIGQISSEVPQNLSASRPQDRQFILSSKKLLLSDSGFYLCAWMQGSNEKLFFGSGTQLSVL.

The chain has TRBV15 and TRBJ1-1, with 8 bases fitting TRBD1. This CDR3 contains 15 residues. Germline V lookup: CDR1 LNHNV, CDR2 YYDKDF (reference sequence). J was trimmed by 4 bases and V by 3 bases; bases with no gene match: 7. In nucleotides, the CDR3 is TGTGCCACCAGCAGGCTCAGGGGGCGGGGCACTGAAGCTTTCTTT. Residues: CATSRLRGRGTEAFF. The complete variable domain, with remaining parts taken from reference TRBV15 and TRBJ1-1, reads DAMVIQNPRYQVTQFGKPVTLSCSQTLNHNVMYWYQQKSSQAPKLLFHYYDKDFNNEADTPDNFQSRRPNTSFCFLDIRSPGLGDTAMYLCATSRLRGRGTEAFFGQGTRLTVV.

This clone came up a few times. This sequence joins TRBV7-3 and TRBJ2-3, with D unresolved. The germline V gene encodes CDR1 SGHTA and CDR2 FQGTGA. The CDR3 extends over 15 amino acids. The ends were cut back, 1 base at V and 3 bases at J, with 11 bases in the middle. DNA of the CDR3: TGTGCCAGCAGCTTAAGACCCAAAGCGACAGATACGCAGTATTTT. Protein sequence: CASSLRPKATDTQYF.

V is TRBV4-1 and J is TRBJ1-2; TRBD1 is a possible D gene (5 bases). The ends were cut back, 0 bases at V and 4 bases at J, with 12 bases in the middle. The CDR3 covers 15 residues. From germline, CDR1 is MGHRA and CDR2 YSYEKL. The CDR3: CASSQEVRTGYGYTF. In DNA form, the CDR3 reads TGCGCCAGCAGCCAAGAAGTCCGAACAGGCTATGGCTACACCTTC.

V usage is TRBV19 and J usage is TRBJ2-3; 7 nucleotides match TRBD1. Germline V lookup: CDR1 LNHDA, CDR2 SQIVND (reference sequence). J gave up 3 bases and V 3 bases, and 6 bases lay outside the gene matches. This CDR3 comprises 15 residues. The CDR3 DNA is TGTGCCAGTAGTATGCCGGGACAGCCGACAGATACGCAGTATTTT. Amino acid sequence: CASSMPGQPTDTQYF. The full variable domain, in which reference TRBV19 and TRBJ2-3 provide the parts outside the CDR3, is DGGITQSPKYLFRKEGQNVTLSCEQNLNHDAMYWYRQDPGQGLRLIYYSQIVNDFQKGDIAEGYSVSREKKESFPLTVTSAQKNPTAFYLCASSMPGQPTDTQYFGPGTRLTVL.

The chain links TRBV18 to TRBJ1-2; weak D call: TRBD1 (6 bases). V was pared by 2 bases and J by 0 bases, with 10 bases between. Germline lookup yields CDR1 KGHSH and CDR2 LQKENI. This CDR3 has 15 residues. For the CDR3, the DNA is TGTGCCAGCTCACCAATGGGGGCCACTAACTATGGCTACACCTTC. Translated: CASSPMGATNYGYTF.

V usage is TRBV7-9 and J usage is TRBJ1-1, with TRBD1 matching 7 bases. Per the germline V gene, CDR1 is SEHNR and CDR2 is FQNEAQ (reference sequence). CDR3 length equals 15 residues. The J segment lost 0 bases and the V segment lost 8 bases, leaving 9 bases of the junction unmatched. Written as DNA, the CDR3 is TGTGCCAGCCTCCCGGCAGGGGGGATGAACACTGAAGCTTTCTTT. It is translated as CASLPAGGMNTEAFF.

This chain uses TRBV5-1 with TRBJ1-6, with 8 positions matching TRBD1. This CDR3 is built from 16 residues. The germline gives CDR1 SGHRS, CDR2 YFSETQ. The J segment lost 5 bases and the V segment lost 4 bases, leaving 8 bases of the junction unmatched. The CDR3 coding sequence is TGCGCCAGCAGCAGGGAAACAGGGGGGAATAATTCACCCCTCCACTTT. It specifies CASSRETGGNNSPLHF.

The rearrangement joins TRBV3-1 (or the pseudogene TRBV3-2) to TRBJ1-6, with 8 bases identical to TRBD1. Germline CDR1 is LGHDT and CDR2 is YNNKEL (reference sequence). This CDR3 has 18 residues. V gave up 1 base and J gave up 0 bases; unmatched junction bases: 5. The DNA for the CDR3 is TGTGCCAGCAGCCAAGGGGATACAGGGGGCTCCTATAATTCACCCCTCCACTTT. Translating gives CASSQGDTGGSYNSPLHF.

V and J are TRBV5-4 and TRBJ2-2; 7 bases map to TRBD1. The CDR3 loop spans 16 amino acids. Germline V gene lookup returns CDR1 SGHNT and CDR2 YYREEE (reference sequence). Trimming removed 4 bases from V and 3 bases from J; junction bases left unmatched: 9. The CDR3 DNA reads TGTGCCAGCAGCCAACAGGGGAAGTTGGACACCGGGGAGCTGTTTTTT. Translating gives CASSQQGKLDTGELFF. Complete variable domain (other parts from reference TRBV5-4 and TRBJ2-2): ETGVTQSPTHLIKTRGQQVTLRCSSQSGHNTVSWYQQALGQGPQFIFQYYREEENGRGNFPPRFSGLQFPNYSSELNVNALELDDSALYLCASSQQGKLDTGELFFGEGSRLTVL.

The chain is built from TRBV5-4 and TRBJ2-1; 8 bases fit TRBD2. The CDR3 has 14 amino acids. With 0 bases clipped from V and 9 bases from J, the junction kept 5 bases outside the gene matches. The germline CDR1 and CDR2 sequences are SGHNT and YYREEE (reference sequence). Here the CDR3 DNA reads TGTGCCAGCAGCTTGGCCGGGGGGGAGGGTGAGCAGTTCTTC. This sequence encodes CASSLAGGEGEQFF.

The chain recombines TRBV2 with TRBJ2-1; 7 bases are shared with TRBD2. Germline loops: CDR1 SNHLY, CDR2 FYNNEI. The CDR3 totals 15 residues. Trimming at V came to 0 bases and at J to 4 bases, leaving 3 bases not matched to a gene. CDR3 DNA sequence: TGTGCCAGCAGTGAAGCCCCCGGGGGGTACAATGAGCAGTTCTTC. Residues: CASSEAPGGYNEQFF. Full variable domain (remainder filled in from reference TRBV2 and TRBJ2-1): EPEVTQTPSHQVTQMGQEVILRCVPISNHLYFYWYRQILGQKVEFLVSFYNNEISEKSEIFDDQFSVERPDGSNFTLKIRSTKLEDSAMYFCASSEAPGGYNEQFFGPGTRLTVL.